The 14 T cell receptor beta chains given below trace back to one sample, sequenced in a study of OX40 agonist ivuxolimab in advanced cancers. The assay was immunoSEQ multiplex PCR, and TCRdb's table has in-frame clones only and misses some. Among approximately 68,000 clones listed, around 80% were seen once. The source material was CD4+ or CD8+ T cells sorted from blood, sampled in a trial of the OX40 agonist ivuxolimab. Receptors were obtained from an adult with an advanced solid tumor such as melanoma, head and neck, liver or kidney cancer.

The V gene is TRBV18, the J gene TRBJ2-1; TRBD1 might be the D (6 bases). Germline lookup yields CDR1 KGHSH and CDR2 LQKENI. V was cut by 0 bases and J by 5 bases, with 20 bases left in between. This CDR3 comprises 18 residues. CDR3 in DNA: TGTGCCAGCTCACCACCGATTTGGACAGTGGGATTTAACAATGAGCAGTTCTTC. Protein product: CASSPPIWTVGFNNEQFF.

The V gene is TRBV9, the J gene TRBJ2-2; no clear D gene. This CDR3 comprises 18 residues. Germline CDR1 reads SGDLS; CDR2 reads YYNGEE. Trimming shortened V by 6 bases and J by 0 bases, and 21 bases separated the two germline ends. Written as DNA, the CDR3 is TGTGCCAGCACCCGGGCCCTCCCCGACGATTCGAACACCGGGGAGCTGTTTTTT. Its translation: CASTRALPDDSNTGELFF. Drawing the rest from reference TRBV9 and TRBJ2-2, the complete variable domain is DSGVTQTPKHLITATGQRVTLRCSPRSGDLSVYWYQQSLDQGLQFLIQYYNGEERAKGNILERFSAQQFPDLHSELNLSSLELGDSALYFCASTRALPDDSNTGELFFGEGSRLTVL.

This clone showed up just a few times. Other nucleotide sequences in the sample specify the same CDR3. This chain connects TRBV6-1 to TRBJ1-2, with 10 bases that match TRBD1. This CDR3 is built from 13 residues. V dropped 4 bases and J dropped 8; count of bases not matched to a gene: 4. From germline, CDR1 is MNHNS and CDR2 SASEGT. The CDR3 DNA reads as TGTGCCAGCAGTGCCGGGACAGGGGTCGGCTACACCTTC. Protein product: CASSAGTGVGYTF.

The gene calls are TRBV5-4 and TRBJ2-2, with TRBD1 matching 11 bases. After removal of 4 bases from V and 6 bases from J, the junction contained 5 bases not matched to a gene. Germline CDR1 SGHNT, CDR2 YYREEE (reference sequence). CDR3 length equals 15 residues. The CDR3, as DNA: TGTGCCAGCAGCACCGGACAGGGGGCGTCCGGGGAGCTGTTTTTT. The encoded protein is CASSTGQGASGELFF.

This clone was found a few times. The V call is TRBV29-1, the J call TRBJ1-2, with 7 nucleotides matching TRBD1. The ends lost 4 bases at V and 1 base at J; junction bases unmatched: 6. Per the germline V gene, CDR1 is SQVTM and CDR2 is ANQGSEA. The CDR3 covers 14 residues. The CDR3 loop is CSVVQQGNNYGYTF. In DNA, the CDR3 is TGCAGCGTTGTACAACAGGGGAATAACTATGGCTACACCTTC.

The V gene is TRBV9, the J gene TRBJ2-3; D uncertain. CDR1 is SGDLS and CDR2 is YYNGEE in the germline V gene. V was pared by 0 bases and J by 5 bases, with 13 bases between. The CDR3 loop spans 15 amino acids. The CDR3 coding sequence is TGTGCCAGCAGCGTAGGAGTCCGGGTAGAAGATACGCAGTATTTT. Translating gives CASSVGVRVEDTQYF.

The genes are TRBV2 and TRBJ1-5, with D unclear. Between the trimmed V and J ends, which lost 3 bases and 6 bases, there was a span of 9 bases. This CDR3 comprises 13 residues. Germline V gene sequence: CDR1 SNHLY, CDR2 FYNNEI. In nucleotides, the CDR3 is TGTGCCAGCAGTGAGGGTAGTTTTCAGCCCCAGCATTTT. Amino acid sequence: CASSEGSFQPQHF.

The rearrangement joins TRBV27 to TRBJ1-4, with 7 bases lining up with TRBD1. The germline gives CDR1 MNHEY, CDR2 SMNVEV (reference sequence). Trimming at V came to 6 bases and at J to 3 bases, leaving 4 bases not matched to a gene. CDR3 size: 14 residues. CDR3 bases: TGTGCCAGCAGACCAGGGGGTCCTAATGAAAAACTGTTTTTT. Translation: CASRPGGPNEKLFF. Based on the CDR3 plus reference TRBV27 and TRBJ1-4, the full variable domain is EAQVTQNPRYLITVTGKKLTVTCSQNMNHEYMSWYRQDPGLGLRQIYYSMNVEVTDKGDVPEGYKVSRKEKRNFPLILESPSPNQTSLYFCASRPGGPNEKLFFGSGTQLSVL.

This rearrangement joins TRBV7-2 to TRBJ2-5; D remains unclear. Germline V lookup: CDR1 SGHTA, CDR2 FQGNSA. The CDR3 runs 12 residues. V was pared by 5 bases and J by 3 bases, with 7 bases between. The CDR3 loop reads CASSRREETQYF. The DNA for the CDR3 is TGTGCCAGCAGCCGAAGAGAAGAGACCCAGTACTTC.

This clone was seen a few times. The V and J genes are TRBV5-5 and TRBJ1-1; TRBD1 might be the D (5 bases). Per germline, CDR1 SGHKS and CDR2 YYEKEE (reference sequence). With 2 bases removed from V and 1 base from J, the gap between germline ends came to 9 bases. This CDR3 spans 14 amino acids. The CDR3 coding sequence is TGTGCCAGCAGCTTCGCAGGGACGAACACTGAAGCTTTCTTT. This gives the protein CASSFAGTNTEAFF.

The chain carries TRBV5-4 and TRBJ1-2; D may be TRBD1 (5 bases). Trimming left V 4 bases short and J 3 bases short, with 13 bases between. The CDR3 is 14 residues long. Germline V gene data show CDR1 as SGHNT and CDR2 as YYREEE (reference sequence). This chain's CDR3 is CASSQATTDYGYTF. CDR3 nucleotide sequence: TGTGCCAGCAGCCAAGCGACGACAGACTATGGCTACACCTTC.

This clone was observed a few times. DNA for the CDR3: TGTGCCAGCAGCCCCGACAGGGCCTATGGCTACACCTTC. Translated, it gives CASSPDRAYGYTF. V and J are TRBV7-2 and TRBJ1-2, with TRBD1 matching 7 bases. V trimming: 5 bases; J trimming: 4 bases; junction bases outside the gene matches: 4. The CDR3 has 13 residues. Germline V gives CDR1 SGHTA, CDR2 FQGNSA.

The J gene is TRBJ1-1, the V gene TRBV7-9; D gene ambiguous. Germline V gene lookup returns CDR1 SEHNR and CDR2 FQNEAQ (reference sequence). The CDR3 extends over 13 amino acids. V dropped 5 bases and J dropped 2 bases, with 9 bases sitting between them. The DNA for the CDR3 is TGTGCCAGCAGCCCTAATAGAAACACTGAAGCTTTCTTT. It encodes CASSPNRNTEAFF.

The J gene is TRBJ2-2, the V gene TRBV10-1; D is perhaps TRBD1 (6 bases). Germline V gives CDR1 WNHNN, CDR2 SYGVQD (reference sequence). The V and J ends lost 4 bases and 4 bases respectively, with 10 bases between them. The CDR3 runs to 14 residues. In DNA form, the CDR3 reads TGCGCCAGCAGTGGGACAGACCGCACCGGGGAGCTGTTTTTT. Translating it yields CASSGTDRTGELFF.